A single sample is the source of the 32 T cell receptor beta chains below, sequenced in a study of response to subunit inactivated influenza vaccine. Each CDR3 protein is one row after TCRdb ran MiXCR on the RT-PCR reads. The sample contains 650,000 to 850,000 distinct CDR3 sequences, approximately 15% of which appear only once. The sequencing used PBMCs from blood, collected 14 to 15 days before vaccination. The source is a man aged 50 to 59 who received an inactivated influenza vaccine.

This clonotype was found a few times. The CDR3 DNA is TGTGCCAGCATCGAAAGGGAGGGGAATTACCAAGAGACCCAGTACTTC. It yields the protein CASIEREGNYQETQYF. V gene TRBV6-2 or TRBV6-3 combines with J gene TRBJ2-5; 7 positions agree with TRBD2. The trim removed 7 bases at V and 0 bases at J, leaving 11 bases unmatched. Germline V CDR1 and CDR2: MNHEY, SVGEGT. The CDR3 consists of 16 residues.

This clonotype occurred many times. The chain employs TRBV12-3 or TRBV12-4 and TRBJ1-4; D unresolved. With 6 bases removed from V and 5 bases from J, the gap between germline ends came to 13 bases. CDR3 size: 14 residues. This chain's CDR3 is CASSLQVGNEKLFF. The CDR3 coding sequence is TGTGCCAGCAGCCTTCAAGTGGGAAATGAAAAACTGTTTTTT.

This sequence joins TRBV7-2 and TRBJ2-1; 9 bases align to TRBD2. This CDR3 is built from 16 residues. Per the germline V gene, CDR1 is SGHTA and CDR2 is FQGNSA. J lost 9 bases, V lost 6 bases, and 15 bases had no gene match. As DNA, the CDR3 is TGTGCCAGCAGTCCTAGGGGTAGCGGGAGAAGAGGTGAGCAGTTCTTC. Translated: CASSPRGSGRRGEQFF.

This clonotype was picked up a small number of times. The rearrangement uses TRBV7-9 and TRBJ2-1; TRBD2 matches at 13 bases. CDR3 length: 16 residues. With V trimmed by 4 bases and J by 8 bases, 8 bases remained unmatched. Germline lookup yields CDR1 SEHNR and CDR2 FQNEAQ (reference sequence). The CDR3 protein is CASSSPTSGRFDEQFF. The DNA of the CDR3 is TGTGCCAGCAGCTCTCCGACTAGCGGGAGGTTTGATGAGCAGTTCTTC.

This clonotype came up a few times. The V call is TRBV19, the J call TRBJ1-5; 8 bases line up with TRBD1. J gave up 4 bases and V 5 bases, and 4 bases lay outside the gene matches. The CDR3 runs to 14 residues. Per the germline V gene, CDR1 is LNHDA and CDR2 is SQIVND (reference sequence). CDR3 residues: CASSLGQENQPQHF. CDR3 nucleotide sequence: TGTGCCAGTAGTCTGGGACAGGAGAATCAGCCCCAGCATTTT.

The rearrangement uses TRBV5-1 and TRBJ2-7; the match to TRBD1 covers 9 bases. With 4 bases clipped from V and 5 bases from J, the junction kept 4 bases outside the gene matches. CDR1 is SGHRS, CDR2 YFSETQ, per germline. The CDR3 extends over 13 amino acids. CDR3 loop: CASSVQGAHEQYF. CDR3 coding DNA: TGCGCCAGCAGCGTACAGGGGGCCCACGAGCAGTACTTC.

The V call is TRBV7-2, the J call TRBJ1-6, with 10 bases matching TRBD1. The germline V gene has CDR1 SGHTA and CDR2 FQGNSA. V dropped 5 bases and J dropped 5; count of bases not matched to a gene: 3. The CDR3 is made up of 15 amino acids. Here the CDR3 DNA reads TGTGCCAGCAGCGTAGGACAGGGGGATAATTCACCCCTCCACTTT. Translation: CASSVGQGDNSPLHF. Filled out from reference TRBV7-2 and TRBJ1-6, the complete variable domain reads GAGVSQSPSNKVTEKGKDVELRCDPISGHTALYWYRQSLGQGLEFLIYFQGNSAPDKSGLPSDRFSAERTGGSVSTLTIQRTQQEDSAVYLCASSVGQGDNSPLHFGNGTRLTVT.

With respect to this clonotype: At one end, the junction sequence differs from germline, possibly due to a read error. The chain uses TRBV18 and TRBJ2-7, with 7 bases matching TRBD1. In germline, CDR1 is KGHSH, CDR2 LQKENI. CDR3 length: 15 amino acids. The CDR3 protein is CASSAGTEVLYEHYF. The CDR3 nucleotides read TGTGCCAGCTCAGCCGGGACAGAAGTCTTATACGAGCACTACTTC.

The V and J genes are TRBV10-3 and TRBJ1-1, with 9 bases aligning to TRBD1. V gave up 7 bases and J gave up 5 bases; unmatched junction bases: 5. This CDR3 region has 13 residues. Germline CDR1 is ENHRY and CDR2 is SYGVKD. The CDR3 is CAITGQGRTEAFF. The CDR3 nucleotides read TGTGCCATCACCGGACAGGGGCGGACTGAAGCTTTCTTT.

A few counts support this clonotype. The chain joins TRBV7-2 to TRBJ1-5; D gene uncertain. From germline, CDR1 is SGHTA and CDR2 FQGNSA. V was trimmed by 5 bases and J by 6 bases, leaving 11 bases between them. CDR3 size: 13 residues. CDR3 loop: CASSPTPGQPQHF. In nucleotides, the CDR3 is TGTGCCAGCAGCCCAACCCCAGGTCAGCCCCAGCATTTT. Looking up the rest from reference TRBV7-2 and TRBJ1-5 gives the full variable domain: GAGVSQSPSNKVTEKGKDVELRCDPISGHTALYWYRQSLGQGLEFLIYFQGNSAPDKSGLPSDRFSAERTGGSVSTLTIQRTQQEDSAVYLCASSPTPGQPQHFGDGTRLSIL.

This clonotype occurred a few times. V and J are TRBV9 and TRBJ2-3; D is undetermined. The V end was cut by 0 bases, the J end by 1 base, with 12 bases between. The CDR3 covers 16 residues. CDR1 is SGDLS, CDR2 YYNGEE, per germline. Here the CDR3 DNA reads TGTGCCAGCAGCGTAGAGTTGAAATCTGGCACAGATACGCAGTATTTT. Its protein product is CASSVELKSGTDTQYF.

This clonotype was observed a few times. The chain recombines TRBV7-9 with TRBJ1-6, with 7 bases that match TRBD1. Germline CDR1 is SEHNR and CDR2 is FQNEAQ (reference sequence). Losses at the gene ends were 5 bases for V and 8 bases for J; bases not matched to a gene: 9. CDR3 size: 15 residues. DNA for the CDR3: TGTGCCAGCAGCACCTCAGACAGGGTGTATTCACCCCTCCACTTT. Translated: CASSTSDRVYSPLHF.

The chain employs TRBV19 and TRBJ1-1; D perhaps matches TRBD1 (5 bases). Trimming stripped 7 bases from V and 1 base from J, with 16 bases between. The CDR3 covers 15 residues. Germline V gene sequence: CDR1 LNHDA, CDR2 SQIVND (reference sequence). CDR3 sequence (DNA): TGTGCCAGTAACAAACCGGGACGGCAGAACACTGAAGCTTTCTTT. Its translation: CASNKPGRQNTEAFF.

The chain employs TRBV20-1 and TRBJ2-1; 7 nucleotides agree with TRBD2. The CDR3 length is 17 residues. The J segment lost 1 base and the V segment lost 3 bases, leaving 12 bases of the junction unmatched. Germline V gene sequence: CDR1 DFQATT, CDR2 SNEGSKA (reference sequence). The CDR3 spells CSASAGVSGLSYNEQFF. The CDR3, as DNA: TGCAGTGCTAGCGCCGGGGTTAGCGGGTTGTCCTACAATGAGCAGTTCTTC.

The chain has TRBV5-1 and TRBJ2-7; tentatively, D is TRBD2 (5 bases). Germline V gene lookup returns CDR1 SGHRS and CDR2 YFSETQ. V dropped 4 bases and J dropped 3 bases, with 11 bases sitting between them. The CDR3 has 13 amino acids. CDR3 residues: CASSVGLSYEQYF. CDR3 DNA: TGCGCCAGCAGCGTCGGACTGAGCTACGAGCAGTACTTC.

This clonotype was recorded a few times. V is TRBV11-2 and J is TRBJ2-5, with 7 bases matching TRBD1. V lost 6 bases, J lost 5 bases, and 12 bases stayed unmatched. From germline, CDR1 is SGHAT and CDR2 FQNNGV. This CDR3 region has 15 residues. The CDR3 loop reads CASRSNRGRRETQYF. The CDR3 DNA sequence: TGTGCCAGCAGGAGTAACAGGGGACGAAGGGAGACCCAGTACTTC.

This clonotype was seen a few times. V gene TRBV14 combines with J gene TRBJ2-2; 10 bases fit TRBD1. With V trimmed by 1 base and J by 7 bases, 12 bases remained unmatched. Germline V gene data show CDR1 as SGHDN and CDR2 as FVKESK. CDR3 size: 18 residues. For the CDR3, the DNA is TGTGCCAGCAGCCAAGCATTCCTTTTGGACAGGGGGAGCGGGGAGCTGTTTTTT. It codes for CASSQAFLLDRGSGELFF.

This clonotype was counted a few times. This chain joins TRBV11-3 and TRBJ2-1, with 10 nucleotides matching TRBD2. CDR1 and CDR2 from the germline V gene are SGHNT and YENEEA. This CDR3 comprises 16 residues. With 5 bases clipped from V and 4 bases from J, the junction kept 8 bases outside the gene matches. CDR3 loop: CASSHSTSGNYNEQFF. In nucleotides, the CDR3 is TGTGCCAGCAGCCACTCAACTAGCGGGAATTACAATGAGCAGTTCTTC.

V gene TRBV30 combines with J gene TRBJ2-6, with D possibly being TRBD1 (6 bases). The CDR3 is 16 amino acids. Deletions cut 3 bases from V and 0 bases from J, with 12 bases between. Germline CDR1 reads GTSNPN; CDR2 reads SVGIG (reference sequence). The chain's CDR3 is CAWRDSVFSGANVLTF. CDR3 nucleotides: TGTGCCTGGAGGGACAGTGTTTTCTCTGGGGCCAACGTCCTGACTTTC.

The chain carries TRBV5-8 and TRBJ2-7, with 7 bases lining up with TRBD2. CDR1 and CDR2 from the germline V gene are SGHTS and YDEGEE. With 0 bases clipped from V and 9 bases from J, the junction kept 9 bases outside the gene matches. This CDR3 region has 14 residues. CDR3 sequence reads: CASSLVGAGEVQYF. The CDR3 DNA sequence: TGTGCCAGCAGCTTGGTAGGGGCGGGAGAGGTGCAGTACTTC.

The chain is built from TRBV20-1 and TRBJ2-3; 10 positions agree with TRBD1. Germline loops: CDR1 DFQATT, CDR2 SNEGSKA (reference sequence). This CDR3 comprises 16 residues. V gave up 1 base and J gave up 3 bases; unmatched junction bases: 7. The CDR3 region is CSARGGTGVYTDTQYF. The CDR3 region has the DNA TGCAGTGCTAGAGGGGGGACAGGGGTATATACAGATACGCAGTATTTT.

At least ten counts were recorded for this clonotype. The V gene is TRBV6-2 or TRBV6-3, the J gene TRBJ2-7; 7 nucleotides align to TRBD1. CDR1 and CDR2 from the germline V gene are MNHEY and SVGEGT. The CDR3 is made up of 13 amino acids. Trimming took 5 bases from V and 3 from J; bases not matched to a gene: 4. Here the CDR3 reads CASSQQGYYEQYF. CDR3 DNA: TGTGCCAGCAGTCAACAGGGGTACTACGAGCAGTACTTC.

This clonotype was counted only a few times. CDR3 nucleotides: TGTGCCAGCAGCCAAGCTAGCGGCTCAGCGGGAGAGACCCAGTACTTC. Translating gives CASSQASGSAGETQYF. The chain is built from TRBV11-1 and TRBJ2-5; 7 bases agree with TRBD2. Germline CDR1 reads SGHAT; CDR2 reads FQDESV (reference sequence). The CDR3 has 16 amino acids. V was pared by 5 bases and J by 4 bases, with 13 bases of the junction left unmatched.

V usage is TRBV20-1 and J usage is TRBJ2-3; 7 bases are shared with TRBD2. V trimming: 0 bases; J trimming: 4 bases; junction bases outside the gene matches: 10. Germline V gene sequence: CDR1 DFQATT, CDR2 SNEGSKA (reference sequence). This CDR3 spans 16 amino acids. CDR3 nucleotide sequence: TGCAGTGCTAGAGATCCGGCTAGCGGATTGGCAGATACGCAGTATTTT. It is translated as CSARDPASGLADTQYF.

The chain employs TRBV10-3 and TRBJ2-7, with TRBD1 matching 7 bases. Germline CDR1 reads ENHRY; CDR2 reads SYGVKD. Trimming cost V 5 bases and J 5 bases; bases outside gene matches: 3. The CDR3 contains 12 residues. The CDR3 loop reads CAISRGRHEQYF. CDR3 nucleotide sequence: TGTGCCATCAGTAGGGGGCGGCACGAGCAGTACTTC.

The CDR3 sequence is CASTPSPGKGGYNEQFF. CDR3 bases: TGTGCCAGCACCCCATCTCCCGGGAAGGGGGGTTACAATGAGCAGTTCTTC. J is TRBJ2-1 and V is TRBV28; TRBD1 or TRBD2 may be the D gene (6 bases each). The V gene's germline CDR1 is MDHEN and CDR2 SYDVKM. This CDR3 region has 17 residues. Between the trimmed V and J ends, which lost 7 bases and 4 bases, there was a span of 23 bases. Together with reference TRBV28 and TRBJ2-1, the CDR3 gives the full variable domain: DVKVTQSSRYLVKRTGEKVFLECVQDMDHENMFWYRQDPGLGLRLIYFSYDVKMKEKGDIPEGYSVSREKKERFSLILESASTNQTSMYLCASTPSPGKGGYNEQFFGPGTRLTVL.

This clonotype came up many times. Written as DNA, the CDR3 is TGTGCCAGCAGCTTAGGGGTAATTCAGCCCCAGCATTTT. Protein sequence: CASSLGVIQPQHF. The rearrangement uses TRBV7-2 and TRBJ1-5; D gene uncertain. The CDR3 is made up of 13 amino acids. Trimming took 1 base from V and 6 from J, leaving 7 bases between them. Germline CDR1 is SGHTA and CDR2 is FQGNSA. Based on the CDR3 plus reference TRBV7-2 and TRBJ1-5, the full variable domain is GAGVSQSPSNKVTEKGKDVELRCDPISGHTALYWYRQSLGQGLEFLIYFQGNSAPDKSGLPSDRFSAERTGGSVSTLTIQRTQQEDSAVYLCASSLGVIQPQHFGDGTRLSIL.

Here the CDR3 reads CASRTDYEQYF. CDR3 in DNA: TGTGCCAGCAGGACAGACTACGAGCAGTACTTC. The chain couples TRBV12-3 or TRBV12-4 to TRBJ2-7, with D perhaps matching TRBD1 (5 bases). The CDR3 is 11 amino acids. With 6 bases removed from V and 3 bases from J, the gap between germline ends came to 6 bases.

This clonotype occurred many times. DNA for the CDR3: TGCGCCAGCAGCCAGGGACAGGGGACGGGATCTGAAAAACTGTTTTTT. Protein sequence: CASSQGQGTGSEKLFF. The chain is built from TRBV4-3 and TRBJ1-4; 10 positions match TRBD1. Trimming at V came to 3 bases and at J to 7 bases, leaving 8 bases not matched to a gene. This CDR3 spans 16 amino acids. Germline V gives CDR1 LGHNA, CDR2 YSLEER.

The chain combines TRBV6-1 with TRBJ2-2; 7 nucleotides align to TRBD2. The germline gives CDR1 MNHNS, CDR2 SASEGT. This CDR3 has 16 residues. V lost 7 bases to trimming and J lost 3 bases; unmatched junction nucleotides: 11. DNA of the CDR3: TGTGCCAGCAAGAAAACTCGGGGGGTTTACACCGGGGAGCTGTTTTTT. It yields the protein CASKKTRGVYTGELFF.

The V and J genes are TRBV4-1 and TRBJ2-7, with D unclear. With 0 bases removed from V and 6 bases from J, the gap between germline ends came to 15 bases. This CDR3 is built from 15 residues. Germline V gene lookup returns CDR1 MGHRA and CDR2 YSYEKL. The CDR3 is CASSQDPAASGEQYF. The CDR3 DNA is TGCGCCAGCAGCCAAGATCCAGCCGCCAGTGGCGAGCAGTACTTC.

This chain links TRBV12-3 or TRBV12-4 with TRBJ1-2; TRBD1 might be the D (5 bases). Trimming removed 5 bases at V and 8 bases at J, with 15 bases between. The CDR3 consists of 13 residues. CDR3 nucleotides: TGTGCCAGCAGTGCCCCAGCGCGGGGCGGCTACACCTTC. It specifies CASSAPARGGYTF.